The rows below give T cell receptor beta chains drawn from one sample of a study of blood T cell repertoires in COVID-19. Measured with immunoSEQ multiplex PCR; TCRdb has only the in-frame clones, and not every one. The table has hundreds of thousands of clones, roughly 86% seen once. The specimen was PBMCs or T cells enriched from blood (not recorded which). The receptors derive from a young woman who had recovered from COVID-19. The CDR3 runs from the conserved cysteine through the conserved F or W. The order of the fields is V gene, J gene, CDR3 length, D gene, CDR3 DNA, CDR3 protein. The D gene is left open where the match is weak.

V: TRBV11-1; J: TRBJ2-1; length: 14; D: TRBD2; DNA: TGTGCCAGCAGCTCAGGGACTACCTACAATGAGCAGTTCTTC; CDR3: CASSSGTTYNEQFF
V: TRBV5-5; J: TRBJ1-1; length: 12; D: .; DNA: TGTGCCAGCAGCGACTATAACACTGAAGCTTTCTTT; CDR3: CASSDYNTEAFF
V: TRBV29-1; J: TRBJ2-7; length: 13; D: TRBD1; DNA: TGCAGCGTGGAACCGGGACAGGGCCACGAGCAGTACTTC; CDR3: CSVEPGQGHEQYF
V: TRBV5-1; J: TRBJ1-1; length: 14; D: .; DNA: TGCGCCAGCAGCTTGGAGGACAGAGAGACTGAAGCTTTCTTT; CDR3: CASSLEDRETEAFF
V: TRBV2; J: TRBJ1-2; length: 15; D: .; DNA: TGTGCCAGCAGCATAACCCTGGGGCAGAGCTATGGCTACACCTTC; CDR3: CASSITLGQSYGYTF
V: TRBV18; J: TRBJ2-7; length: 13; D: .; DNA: TGTGCCAGCTCACCGCCCAGCTCCTACGAGCAGTACTTC; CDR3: CASSPPSSYEQYF
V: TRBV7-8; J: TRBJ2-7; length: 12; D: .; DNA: TGTGCCAGCAGCTTAGTAACATACGAGCAGTACTTC; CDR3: CASSLVTYEQYF
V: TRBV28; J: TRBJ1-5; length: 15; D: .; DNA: TGTGCCAGCAGCCGCAGGGTGTTGGGCAATCAGCCCCAGCATTTT; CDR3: CASSRRVLGNQPQHF
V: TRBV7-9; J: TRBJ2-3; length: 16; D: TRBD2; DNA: TGTGCCAGCAGCTTAGCCCTAGCGGGGGCAAGTGATACGCAGTATTTT; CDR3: CASSLALAGASDTQYF
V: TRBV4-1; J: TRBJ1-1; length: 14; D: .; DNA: TGCGCCAGCAGCCAAACCACAGTGCAGACTGAAGCTTTCTTT; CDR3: CASSQTTVQTEAFF
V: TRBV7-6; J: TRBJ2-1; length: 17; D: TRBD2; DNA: TGTGCCAGCAGCTTAGCGGCGGGACTAGCGGGAGTCAATGAGCAGTTCTTC; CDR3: CASSLAAGLAGVNEQFF
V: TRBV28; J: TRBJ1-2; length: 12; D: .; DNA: TGTGCCAGCAAAGGAGCTAACTATGGCTACACCTTC; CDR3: CASKGANYGYTF
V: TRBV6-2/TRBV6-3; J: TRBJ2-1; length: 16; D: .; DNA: TGTGCCAGCAGTTACGTGGCCCCCCAACGGGGAAATGAGCAGTTCTTC; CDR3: CASSYVAPQRGNEQFF